A selection of T cell receptor beta chains follows, all from one sample in a study of CD8 T cells in ankylosing spondylitis. Each CDR3 protein gets one entry after TCRdb re-called the 5' RACE reads with MiXCR. The repertoire consists of 650,000 to 800,000 distinct CDR3 sequences, with 15% to 20% occurring once and the leading ten covering around 19%. The source material was blood, either unsorted or a sorted T cell fraction (not recorded which). These receptors were obtained from a male donor with ankylosing spondylitis. Both conserved end residues are part of each CDR3. The D gene is left open where the match is weak. The size of a clone is reported for some rows only, either as once, few or many, or as a class for expanded clones.

TRBJ2-7 NA TRBV7-9 NA CASSPETTGAQYF TGTGCCAGCAGCCCGGAGACTACAGGAGCGCAGTACTTC
TRBJ2-1 TRBD1 TRBV12-3/TRBV12-4 many CASSRQGVSYNEQFF TGTGCCAGCAGTCGCCAGGGGGTGAGCTACAATGAGCAGTTCTTC
TRBJ1-4 NA TRBV20-1 NA CSARIGASGEKLFF TGCAGTGCTAGGATAGGGGCGTCAGGTGAAAAACTGTTTTTT
TRBJ2-2 NA TRBV24-1 NA CATSDFRGGANTGELFF TGTGCCACCAGTGATTTTAGGGGGGGCGCGAACACCGGGGAGCTGTTTTTT
TRBJ2-2 TRBD1 TRBV7-9 NA CASRPAGTVNTGELFF TGTGCCAGCAGGCCAGCCGGGACAGTGAACACCGGGGAGCTGTTTTTT
TRBJ2-1 TRBD2 TRBV4-1 NA CASSQVSASGYNEQFF TGCGCCAGCAGCCAAGTTTCGGCTAGCGGATACAATGAGCAGTTCTTC
TRBJ1-1 TRBD1 TRBV12-3/TRBV12-4 few CASQGVEDTEAFF TGTGCCAGCCAGGGGGTGGAGGACACTGAAGCTTTCTTT
TRBJ1-2 NA TRBV27 few CASSPPGGEDYTF TGTGCCAGCAGCCCCCCGGGGGGGGAGGACTACACCTTC
TRBJ2-7 TRBD1 TRBV5-1 few CASSFPGTGAYGVSYEQYF TGCGCCAGCAGCTTCCCCGGGACAGGTGCGTACGGGGTCTCCTACGAGCAGTACTTC
TRBJ1-3 TRBD1 TRBV20-1 NA CSAPRTGTDTIYF TGCAGTGCTCCCCGGACAGGGACGGACACCATATATTTT
TRBJ1-1 NA TRBV7-9 few CASSRPGSNTEAFF TGTGCCAGCAGCCGGCCCGGATCGAACACTGAAGCTTTCTTT
TRBJ2-1 NA TRBV12-3/TRBV12-4 many CASSSLSNEQFF TGTGCCAGCAGCTCCCTATCCAATGAGCAGTTCTTC
TRBJ2-2 NA TRBV11-2 few CASNRGDGELFF TGTGCCAGCAATCGGGGAGACGGGGAGCTGTTTTTT
TRBJ1-1 NA TRBV29-1 NA CSGSDTYTEAFF TGCAGCGGAAGCGACACTTACACTGAAGCTTTCTTT
TRBJ2-7 TRBD1 TRBV4-2 once CASSPPPERGPPSYEQYF TGTGCCAGCAGCCCTCCCCCCGAAAGGGGGCCCCCATCCTACGAGCAGTACTTC
TRBJ2-5 NA TRBV20-1 few CSADVRLHQETQYF TGCAGTGCCGACGTTCGGCTGCACCAAGAGACCCAGTACTTC
TRBJ2-3 NA TRBV7-2 once CASSPLWGPRDTQYF TGTGCCAGCAGCCCTTTGTGGGGGCCCCGGGATACGCAGTATTTT
TRBJ1-2 NA TRBV12-3/TRBV12-4 NA CASSRTLEGGYTF TGTGCCAGCAGTCGGACCTTAGAAGGTGGCTACACCTTC
TRBJ2-3 TRBD2 TRBV20-1 few CSASGTSGVSDTQYF TGCAGTGCTAGTGGGACTAGCGGGGTATCTGATACGCAGTATTTT
TRBJ1-5 NA TRBV28 few CASSPTDKIRPQHF TGTGCCAGCAGTCCAACCGACAAAATACGGCCCCAGCATTTT
TRBJ2-5 TRBD2 TRBV18 NA CASSPRSGSGETQYF TGTGCCAGCTCACCTCGTAGCGGGAGTGGAGAGACCCAGTACTTC
TRBJ2-5 TRBD1 TRBV7-6 NA CASSLVGQGVRETQYF TGTGCCAGCAGCTTAGTTGGACAGGGGGTTCGGGAGACCCAGTACTTC
TRBJ2-7 TRBD1 TRBV7-8 NA CASSFYPGQDYEQYF TGTGCCAGCAGCTTTTACCCAGGACAGGACTACGAGCAGTACTTC
TRBJ2-3 NA TRBV5-6 once CASTPASTDTQYF TGTGCCAGCACTCCAGCTAGCACAGATACGCAGTATTTT
TRBJ2-1 TRBD2 TRBV11-2 few CASSSIRRTSGTSYNEQFF TGTGCCAGCAGCTCGATCAGGCGGACTAGCGGGACATCCTACAATGAGCAGTTCTTC
TRBJ2-7 NA TRBV7-2 few CASSLDAGWYEQYF TGTGCCAGCAGCTTAGACGCAGGGTGGTACGAGCAGTACTTC
TRBJ2-7 TRBD1 TRBV29-1 NA CSVRTGRPYEQYF TGCAGCGTTAGGACAGGGCGCCCCTACGAGCAGTACTTC
TRBJ1-6 NA TRBV6-6 few CASSYSGESPLHF TGTGCCAGCAGTTACTCGGGCGAATCACCCCTCCACTTT
TRBJ1-5 TRBD1 TRBV7-2 few CASSSDRQRPQHF TGTGCCAGCAGCTCGGACAGGCAACGGCCCCAGCATTTT
TRBJ2-7 TRBD2 TRBV20-1 NA CSAMGTSGYEQYF TGCAGTGCTATGGGGACTAGCGGCTACGAGCAGTACTTC
TRBJ1-5 TRBD1 TRBV6-1 NA CASKGTGGFYQPQHF TGTGCCAGCAAAGGGACAGGGGGGTTCTATCAGCCCCAGCATTTT
TRBJ2-3 NA TRBV4-2 NA CASSQGAVTSTDTQYF TGTGCCAGCAGCCAAGGGGCAGTTACTAGCACAGATACGCAGTATTTT
TRBJ2-3 TRBD1 TRBV20-1 many CSAHGTGARTDTQYF TGCAGTGCTCACGGGACAGGGGCTCGCACAGATACGCAGTATTTT
TRBJ2-4 TRBD2 TRBV27 NA CASSLSWASGKNIQYF TGTGCCAGCAGTTTATCGTGGGCTAGCGGTAAAAACATTCAGTACTTC
TRBJ2-1 TRBD2 TRBV25-1 NA CASTDGTSGRNEQFF TGTGCCAGCACCGACGGGACTAGCGGGAGGAATGAGCAGTTCTTC
TRBJ2-3 NA TRBV7-2 NA CASSLLHGAGDTQYF TGTGCCAGCAGCCTTCTTCATGGGGCAGGAGATACGCAGTATTTT
TRBJ2-6 NA TRBV19 NA CASSEQVPSGANVLTF TGTGCCAGTAGTGAACAGGTCCCCTCTGGGGCCAACGTCCTGACTTTC
TRBJ2-7 NA TRBV7-2 NA CASSRLIPGGVHEQYF TGTGCCAGCAGCCGCCTTATCCCCGGGGGAGTTCACGAGCAGTACTTC